This T cell receptor (beta chain) was profiled in a study of shared clonotypes between healthy human individuals. Findings and caveats of the study: Naive CD4 clonotypes were shared across a few donors at about 5%. All-four-donor shared clonotypes had higher generation probabilities than non-shared clonotypes did.

To note about this clone: What it recognizes is unknown.

In the source study's methods: With immunoSEQ giving junction-only sequences and no quality scores, filtering differed. Some clones are missing from TCRdb's copy, which holds only in-frame ones; the method was immunoSEQ multiplex PCR. The DNA gave D and trimming, while V, J and clone size come from that table. The sample contains 1.6 million or so clones, around 95% of which appear only once. Germline CDR1 LNHDA, CDR2 SQIVND (reference sequence). CDR3 length: 14 amino acids. Trimming stripped 4 bases from V and 3 bases from J, with 12 bases between. This sequence joins TRBV19 and TRBJ1-1; TRBD1 might be the D (6 bases). The clonotype originates from a man aged 25-45 years in good health. Sequences were obtained from naive CD4+ T cells sorted from blood. The subset is: CD45RA+ positively selected. CDR3 nucleotide sequence: TGTGCCAGTAGTAAACAGGGCGTCGACACTGAAGCTTTCTTT. It yields the protein CASSKQGVDTEAFF. The whole variable domain, filled in from reference TRBV19 and TRBJ1-1, reads DGGITQSPKYLFRKEGQNVTLSCEQNLNHDAMYWYRQDPGQGLRLIYYSQIVNDFQKGDIAEGYSVSREKKESFPLTVTSAQKNPTAFYLCASSKQGVDTEAFFGQGTRLTVV.